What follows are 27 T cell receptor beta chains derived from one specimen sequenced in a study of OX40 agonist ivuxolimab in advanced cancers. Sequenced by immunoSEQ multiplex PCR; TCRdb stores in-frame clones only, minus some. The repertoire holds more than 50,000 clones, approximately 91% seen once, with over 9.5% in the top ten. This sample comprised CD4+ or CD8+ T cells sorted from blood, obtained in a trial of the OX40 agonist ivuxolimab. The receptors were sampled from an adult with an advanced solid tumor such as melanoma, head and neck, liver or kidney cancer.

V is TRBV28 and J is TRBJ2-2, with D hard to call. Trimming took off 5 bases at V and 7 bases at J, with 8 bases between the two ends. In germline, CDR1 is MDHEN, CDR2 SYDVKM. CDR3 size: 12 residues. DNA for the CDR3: TGTGCCAGCAGTCTCTCTGACGGGGAGCTGTTTTTT. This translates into CASSLSDGELFF.

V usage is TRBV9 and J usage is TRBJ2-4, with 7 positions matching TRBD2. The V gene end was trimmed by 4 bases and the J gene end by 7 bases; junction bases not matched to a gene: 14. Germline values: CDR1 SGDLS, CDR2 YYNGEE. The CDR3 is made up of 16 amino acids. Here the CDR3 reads CASSLGPGLERNIQYF. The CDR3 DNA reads TGTGCCAGCAGCCTCGGGCCAGGACTAGAGAGGAACATTCAGTACTTC.

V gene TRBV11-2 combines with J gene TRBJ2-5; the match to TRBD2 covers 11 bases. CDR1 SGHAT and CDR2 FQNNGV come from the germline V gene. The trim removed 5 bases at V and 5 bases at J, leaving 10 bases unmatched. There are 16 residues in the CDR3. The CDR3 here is CASSTILAGGSETQYF. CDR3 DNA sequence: TGTGCCAGCAGCACCATCCTAGCGGGAGGTTCGGAGACCCAGTACTTC.

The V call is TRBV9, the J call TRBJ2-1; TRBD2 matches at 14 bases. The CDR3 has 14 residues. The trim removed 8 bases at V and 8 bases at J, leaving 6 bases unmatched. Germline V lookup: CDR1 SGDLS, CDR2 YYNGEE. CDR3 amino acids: CARGTSGSRHEQFF. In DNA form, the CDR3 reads TGTGCCAGGGGGACTAGCGGGAGTAGGCATGAGCAGTTCTTC. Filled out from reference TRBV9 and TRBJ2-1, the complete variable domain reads DSGVTQTPKHLITATGQRVTLRCSPRSGDLSVYWYQQSLDQGLQFLIQYYNGEERAKGNILERFSAQQFPDLHSELNLSSLELGDSALYFCARGTSGSRHEQFFGPGTRLTVL.

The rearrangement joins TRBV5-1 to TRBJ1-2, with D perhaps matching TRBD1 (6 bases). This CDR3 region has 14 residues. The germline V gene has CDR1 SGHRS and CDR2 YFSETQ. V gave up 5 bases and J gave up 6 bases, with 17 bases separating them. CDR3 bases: TGCGCCAGCAGAGATAGCCTACAGGGAAATGGCTACACCTTC. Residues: CASRDSLQGNGYTF.

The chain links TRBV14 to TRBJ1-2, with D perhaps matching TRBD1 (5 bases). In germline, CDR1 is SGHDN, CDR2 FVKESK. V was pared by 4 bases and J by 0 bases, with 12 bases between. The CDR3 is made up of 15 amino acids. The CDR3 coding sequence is TGTGCCAGCAGCCGGGTTTTAGGGGCTAACTATGGCTACACCTTC. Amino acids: CASSRVLGANYGYTF.

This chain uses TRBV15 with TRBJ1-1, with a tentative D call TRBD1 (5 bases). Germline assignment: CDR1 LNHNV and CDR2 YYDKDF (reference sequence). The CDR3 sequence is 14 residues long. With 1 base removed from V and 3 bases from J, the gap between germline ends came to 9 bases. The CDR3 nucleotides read TGTGCCACCAGCAGAGGGAGGGGCGACACTGAAGCTTTCTTT. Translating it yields CATSRGRGDTEAFF.

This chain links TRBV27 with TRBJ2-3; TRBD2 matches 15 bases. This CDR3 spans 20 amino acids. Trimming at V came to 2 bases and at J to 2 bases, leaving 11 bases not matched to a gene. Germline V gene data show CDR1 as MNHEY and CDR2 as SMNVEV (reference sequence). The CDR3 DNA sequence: TGTGCCAGCAGTTTAAGGGGTTCAGGGACTAGCGGGAGGTTCACAGATACGCAGTATTTT. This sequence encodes CASSLRGSGTSGRFTDTQYF.

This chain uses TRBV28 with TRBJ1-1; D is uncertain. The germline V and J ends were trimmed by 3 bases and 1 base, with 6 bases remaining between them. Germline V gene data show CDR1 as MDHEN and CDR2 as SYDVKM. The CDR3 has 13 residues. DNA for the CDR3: TGTGCCAGCAGTTTCATGAGGAACACTGAAGCTTTCTTT. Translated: CASSFMRNTEAFF.

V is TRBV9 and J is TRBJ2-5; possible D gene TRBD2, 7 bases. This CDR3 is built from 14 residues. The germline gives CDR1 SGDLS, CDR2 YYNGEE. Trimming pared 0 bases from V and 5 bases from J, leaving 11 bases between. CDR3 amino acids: CASSVEGGGETQYF. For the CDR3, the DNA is TGTGCCAGCAGCGTAGAGGGGGGAGGGGAGACCCAGTACTTC. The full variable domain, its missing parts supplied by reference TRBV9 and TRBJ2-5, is DSGVTQTPKHLITATGQRVTLRCSPRSGDLSVYWYQQSLDQGLQFLIQYYNGEERAKGNILERFSAQQFPDLHSELNLSSLELGDSALYFCASSVEGGGETQYFGPGTRLLVL.

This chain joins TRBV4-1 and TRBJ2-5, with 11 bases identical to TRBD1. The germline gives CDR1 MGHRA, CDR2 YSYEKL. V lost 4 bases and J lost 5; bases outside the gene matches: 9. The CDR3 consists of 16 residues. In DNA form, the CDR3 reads TGCGCCAGCAGCCCTCGGACAGGGGGCGCTTGGGAGACCCAGTACTTC. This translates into CASSPRTGGAWETQYF.

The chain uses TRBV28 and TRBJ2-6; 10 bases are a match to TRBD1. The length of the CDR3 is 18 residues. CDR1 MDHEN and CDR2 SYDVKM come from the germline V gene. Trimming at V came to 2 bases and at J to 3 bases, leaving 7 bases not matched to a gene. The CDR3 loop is CASSLPGTGVFGANVLTF. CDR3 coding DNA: TGTGCCAGCAGTTTACCCGGGACAGGGGTTTTTGGGGCCAACGTCCTGACTTTC.

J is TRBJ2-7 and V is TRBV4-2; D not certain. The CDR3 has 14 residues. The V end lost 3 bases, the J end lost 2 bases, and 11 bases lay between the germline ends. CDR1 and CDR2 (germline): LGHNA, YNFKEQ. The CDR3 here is CASSQQTTTYEQYF. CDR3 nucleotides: TGTGCCAGCAGCCAGCAAACTACAACCTACGAGCAGTACTTC.

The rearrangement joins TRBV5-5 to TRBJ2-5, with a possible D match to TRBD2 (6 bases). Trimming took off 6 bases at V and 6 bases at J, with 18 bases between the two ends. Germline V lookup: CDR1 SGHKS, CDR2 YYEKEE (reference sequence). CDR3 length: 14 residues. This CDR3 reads CASNWEAQLKTQYF. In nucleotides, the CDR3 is TGTGCCAGCAACTGGGAGGCCCAGTTGAAGACCCAGTACTTC.

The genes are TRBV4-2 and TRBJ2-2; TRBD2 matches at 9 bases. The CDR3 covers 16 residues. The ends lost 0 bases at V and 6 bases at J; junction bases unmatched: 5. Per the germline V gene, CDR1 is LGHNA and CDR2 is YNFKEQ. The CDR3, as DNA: TGTGCCAGCAGCCAAGATCCCTCTAGCGGGGCCGGGGAGCTGTTTTTT. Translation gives CASSQDPSSGAGELFF.

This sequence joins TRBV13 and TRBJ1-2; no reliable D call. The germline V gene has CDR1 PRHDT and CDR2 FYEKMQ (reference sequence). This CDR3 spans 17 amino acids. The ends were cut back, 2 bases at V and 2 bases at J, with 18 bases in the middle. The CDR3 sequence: CASSLKGSVERNYGYTF. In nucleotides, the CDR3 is TGTGCCAGCAGCTTAAAAGGGTCAGTCGAACGAAACTATGGCTACACCTTC.

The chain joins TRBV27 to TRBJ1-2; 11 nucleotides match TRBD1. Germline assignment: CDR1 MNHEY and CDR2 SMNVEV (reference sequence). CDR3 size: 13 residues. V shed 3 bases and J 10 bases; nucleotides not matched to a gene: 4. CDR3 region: CASSFRDRGAYTF. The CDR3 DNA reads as TGTGCCAGCAGTTTCCGGGACAGGGGGGCCTACACCTTC.

The CDR3 nucleotides read TGTGCCAGCAGTGAGTACGGTAGTAGCGAGGCCTACGAGCAGTACTTC. Translation gives CASSEYGSSEAYEQYF. The chain links TRBV2 to TRBJ2-7, with a tentative D call TRBD2 (5 bases). The CDR3 runs to 16 residues. Germline assignment: CDR1 SNHLY and CDR2 FYNNEI. V was clipped by 3 bases and J by 2 bases, with 17 bases between them.

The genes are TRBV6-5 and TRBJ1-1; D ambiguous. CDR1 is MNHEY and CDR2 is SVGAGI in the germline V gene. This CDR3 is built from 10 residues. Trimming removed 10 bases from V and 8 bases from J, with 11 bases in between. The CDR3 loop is CANHPFEAFF. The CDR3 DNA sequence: TGTGCCAACCACCCATTCGAAGCTTTCTTT.

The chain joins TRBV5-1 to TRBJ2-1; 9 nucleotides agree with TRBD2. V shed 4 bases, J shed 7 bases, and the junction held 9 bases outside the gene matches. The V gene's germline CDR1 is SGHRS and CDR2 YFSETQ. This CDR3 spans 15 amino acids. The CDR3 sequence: CASSPGLALRNEQFF. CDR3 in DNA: TGCGCCAGCAGCCCGGGACTAGCCCTTAGGAATGAGCAGTTCTTC.

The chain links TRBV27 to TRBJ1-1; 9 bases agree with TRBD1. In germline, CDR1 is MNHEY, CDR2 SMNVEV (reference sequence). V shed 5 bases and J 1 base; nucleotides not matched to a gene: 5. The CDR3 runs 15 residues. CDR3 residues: CASSPLGQGNTEAFF. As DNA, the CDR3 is TGTGCCAGCAGTCCCCTGGGACAGGGGAACACTGAAGCTTTCTTT.

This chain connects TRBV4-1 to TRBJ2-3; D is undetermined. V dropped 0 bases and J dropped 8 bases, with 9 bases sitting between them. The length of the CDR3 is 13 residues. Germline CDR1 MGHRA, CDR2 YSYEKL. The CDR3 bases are TGCGCCAGCAGCCAAGACTTTTCCGTTACGCAGTATTTT. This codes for CASSQDFSVTQYF.

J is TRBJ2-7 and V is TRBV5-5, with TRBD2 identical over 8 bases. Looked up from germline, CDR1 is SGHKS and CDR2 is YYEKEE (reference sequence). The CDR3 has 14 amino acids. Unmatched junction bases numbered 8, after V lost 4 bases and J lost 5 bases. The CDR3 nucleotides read TGTGCCAGCAGCCCCGGGACTAGAGGCCACGAGCAGTACTTC. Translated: CASSPGTRGHEQYF.

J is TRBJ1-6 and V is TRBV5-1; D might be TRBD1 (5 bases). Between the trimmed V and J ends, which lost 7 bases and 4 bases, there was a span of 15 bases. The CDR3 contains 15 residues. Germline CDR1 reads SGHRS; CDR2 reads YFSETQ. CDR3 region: CASRQQVEYNSPLHF. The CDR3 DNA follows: TGCGCCAGCCGACAGCAAGTTGAGTATAATTCACCCCTCCACTTT.

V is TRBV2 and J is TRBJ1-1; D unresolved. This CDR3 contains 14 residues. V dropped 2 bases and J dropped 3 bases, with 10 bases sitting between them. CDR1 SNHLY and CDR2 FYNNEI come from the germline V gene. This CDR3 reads CASSESAWDTEAFF. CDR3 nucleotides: TGTGCCAGCAGTGAAAGTGCATGGGACACTGAAGCTTTCTTT.

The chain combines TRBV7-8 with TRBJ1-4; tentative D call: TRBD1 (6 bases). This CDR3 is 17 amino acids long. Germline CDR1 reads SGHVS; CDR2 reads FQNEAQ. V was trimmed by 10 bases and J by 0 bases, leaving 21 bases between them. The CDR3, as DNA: TGTGCCACCACCGGTAACACAGGGATCCCAACTAATGAAAAACTGTTTTTT. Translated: CATTGNTGIPTNEKLFF.

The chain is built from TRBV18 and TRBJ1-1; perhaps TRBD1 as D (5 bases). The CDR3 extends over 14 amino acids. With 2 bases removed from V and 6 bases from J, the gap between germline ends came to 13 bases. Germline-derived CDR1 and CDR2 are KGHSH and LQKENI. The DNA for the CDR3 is TGTGCCAGCTCACCAAGAGAGGGGATAGCTGAAGCTTTCTTT. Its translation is CASSPREGIAEAFF.